The following is a TCR beta chain sequence with its context. This entry is derived from a study of Ad26.COV2.S vaccination and SARS-CoV-2 variants. With 6 bases removed from V and 0 bases from J, the gap between germline ends came to 6 bases. The CDR3 contains 13 residues. The treatment: over 15 received Ad26.COV2.S at low or high dose, single or two shots; a few received placebo; per-sample allocation not given. Collection of the samples took place on day 63 after the first injection of vaccine or placebo. It was an adult aged 18-55 years in Boston who was the donor. This table comes from immunoSEQ multiplex PCR, and its TCRdb copy is limited to in-frame clones, with some not included. The sample carries approximately 350,000 clones, 83% recorded once.

Sequenced here: peripheral blood, sampled in a trial of Ad26.COV2.S vaccine versus placebo. The receptor's source is a person aged 18-60 years who received the Ad26.COV2.S COVID-19 vaccine or a placebo. The chain uses TRBV12-3 or TRBV12-4 and TRBJ2-1; D is unclear. Here the CDR3 reads CASSPNSYNEQFF. CDR3 nucleotides: TGTGCCAGCAGCCCTAACTCCTACAATGAGCAGTTCTTC.